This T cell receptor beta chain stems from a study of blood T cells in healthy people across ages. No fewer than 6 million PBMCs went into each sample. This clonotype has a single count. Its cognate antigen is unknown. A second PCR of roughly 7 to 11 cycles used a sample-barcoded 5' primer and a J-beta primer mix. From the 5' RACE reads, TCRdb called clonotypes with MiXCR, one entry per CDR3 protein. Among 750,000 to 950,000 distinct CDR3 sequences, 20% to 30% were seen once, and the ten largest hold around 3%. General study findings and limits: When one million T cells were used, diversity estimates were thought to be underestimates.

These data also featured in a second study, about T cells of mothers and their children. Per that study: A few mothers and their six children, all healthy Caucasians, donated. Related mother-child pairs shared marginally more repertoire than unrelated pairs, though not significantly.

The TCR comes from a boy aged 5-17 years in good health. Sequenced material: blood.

CDR3 in amino acids: CASSPEWRTDTQYF. The CDR3 DNA sequence: TGTGCCAGCAGTCCCGAGTGGAGAACAGATACGCAGTATTTT. V usage is TRBV2 and J usage is TRBJ2-3; D not certain. CDR1 and CDR2 (germline): SNHLY, FYNNEI. CDR3 length equals 14 residues. V shed 5 bases and J shed 3 bases, with 12 bases lying between them.